One sample yielded the 32 T cell receptor beta chains listed below, sequenced in a study of a mutant IDH1 vaccine in newly diagnosed glioma. The antigens of these receptors remain unknown. TCRdb keeps only in-frame clones here, not all; method: immunoSEQ multiplex PCR. Seen here are about 64,000 clones, about 74% observed once, and the top ten hold 4.7%. Time point noted: week 35, safety follow-up. Each dose of the vaccine consisted of 300 ug of mutant IDH1 20-mer peptide, with topical imiquimod. Sample: PBMCs, taken from a glioma patient whose treatment included an IDH1 peptide vaccine. Receptors were obtained from a man aged 45 to 65 with glioma.

This rearrangement joins TRBV2 to TRBJ1-5; 9 bases are a match to TRBD1. Germline V gene lookup returns CDR1 SNHLY and CDR2 FYNNEI. This CDR3 region has 13 residues. J was trimmed by 7 bases and V by 11 bases; bases with no gene match: 9. The DNA for the CDR3 is TGTGCCGTCCGGGACAGGGAACGGCAGCCCCAGCATTTT. Encoded protein: CAVRDRERQPQHF.

This clone was observed a single time. This chain connects TRBV29-1 to TRBJ2-2; no clear D gene. In germline, CDR1 is SQVTM, CDR2 ANQGSEA. Trimming took off 5 bases at V and 2 bases at J, with 9 bases between the two ends. This CDR3 has 13 amino acids. CDR3 amino acids: CSVIPDNTGELFF. The DNA of the CDR3 is TGCAGCGTTATACCGGATAACACCGGGGAGCTGTTTTTT.

This clone occurred a few times. DNA for the CDR3: TGTGCCTGGTCCTCCATGTGGGACGGAAGCTCCTACGAGCAGTACTTC. Encoded protein: CAWSSMWDGSSYEQYF. The rearrangement uses TRBV30 and TRBJ2-7; perhaps D is TRBD1 or TRBD2 (5 bases each). The V gene lost 5 bases and the J gene lost 0 bases, with 20 bases spanning the gap. CDR3 size: 16 residues. Germline V gene sequence: CDR1 GTSNPN, CDR2 SVGIG (reference sequence).

V and J are TRBV5-4 and TRBJ2-7; TRBD1 aligns across 11 bases. After removal of 2 bases from V and 3 bases from J, the junction contained 7 bases not matched to a gene. Germline-derived CDR1 and CDR2 are SGHNT and YYREEE (reference sequence). The CDR3 has 16 residues. The CDR3 region has the DNA TGTGCCAGCAGCTTTTGGGGTGGGACAGGGGGCTACGAGCAGTACTTC. It specifies CASSFWGGTGGYEQYF.

This sequence joins TRBV10-3 and TRBJ1-2, with 9 nucleotides matching TRBD1. Per the germline V gene, CDR1 is ENHRY and CDR2 is SYGVKD. The CDR3 loop spans 14 amino acids. V dropped 2 bases and J dropped 4; count of bases not matched to a gene: 2. The CDR3, as DNA: TGTGCCATCAGTGAGGAACAGGGGGCCTATGGCTACACCTTC. Protein sequence: CAISEEQGAYGYTF.

This chain links TRBV5-4 with TRBJ1-2; D is unclear. This CDR3 has 13 residues. Germline CDR1 and CDR2: SGHNT and YYREEE (reference sequence). The germline V and J ends were trimmed by 4 bases and 3 bases, with 10 bases remaining between them. The chain's CDR3 is CASSTGSYYGYTF. The CDR3 DNA reads as TGTGCCAGCAGCACCGGGAGTTACTATGGCTACACCTTC.

This clone was recorded at least ten times. V and J are TRBV9 and TRBJ1-5, with D tentatively TRBD1 (6 bases). Germline values: CDR1 SGDLS, CDR2 YYNGEE. The CDR3 is 14 residues long. With 0 bases removed from V and 3 bases from J, the gap between germline ends came to 7 bases. The CDR3 DNA is TGTGCCAGCAGCGTAGGGGGGCCCAATCAGCCCCAGCATTTT. This translates into CASSVGGPNQPQHF.

The chain combines TRBV6-1 with TRBJ2-7; TRBD1 is a possible D gene (6 bases). Germline CDR1 reads MNHNS; CDR2 reads SASEGT. Trimming pared 3 bases from V and 7 bases from J, leaving 19 bases between. The CDR3 contains 15 residues. The CDR3 sequence is CASSEAAQGRGEQYF. CDR3 nucleotides: TGTGCCAGCAGTGAGGCCGCACAGGGTCGAGGAGAGCAGTACTTC.

This chain uses TRBV25-1 with TRBJ1-6, with D perhaps matching TRBD1 (6 bases). The V end was cut by 4 bases, the J end by 2 bases, with 9 bases between. Germline V gene sequence: CDR1 MGHDK, CDR2 SYGVNS. The CDR3 is made up of 15 amino acids. As DNA, the CDR3 is TGTGCCAGCAGTGTACAGGGCCCCTATAATTCACCCCTCCACTTT. This codes for CASSVQGPYNSPLHF.

The J gene is TRBJ2-3, the V gene TRBV5-1; TRBD2 agrees at 10 bases. Trimming cost V 0 bases and J 0 bases; bases outside gene matches: 7. Germline V gives CDR1 SGHRS, CDR2 YFSETQ. This CDR3 spans 18 amino acids. In nucleotides, the CDR3 is TGCGCCAGCAGCTTGGGAGTAGCGGGGGGAGCTAGCACAGATACGCAGTATTTT. Amino acid sequence: CASSLGVAGGASTDTQYF. Using reference TRBV5-1 and TRBJ2-3 for the parts outside the CDR3, the full variable domain is KAGVTQTPRYLIKTRGQQVTLSCSPISGHRSVSWYQQTPGQGLQFLFEYFSETQRNKGNFPGRFSGRQFSNSRSEMNVSTLELGDSALYLCASSLGVAGGASTDTQYFGPGTRLTVL.

This clone was recorded only once. The genes are TRBV7-2 and TRBJ1-4, with TRBD1 matching over 8 bases. Germline V gene lookup returns CDR1 SGHTA and CDR2 FQGNSA. The junction had 6 bases not matched to a gene; V was cut back by 2 bases and J by 7 bases. The CDR3 consists of 15 residues. In DNA, the CDR3 is TGTGCCAGCAGCTTACCGACAGGGGTTAGTGAAAAACTGTTTTTT. It encodes CASSLPTGVSEKLFF. The variable domain in full, with the rest retrieved from reference TRBV7-2 and TRBJ1-4, is GAGVSQSPSNKVTEKGKDVELRCDPISGHTALYWYRQSLGQGLEFLIYFQGNSAPDKSGLPSDRFSAERTGGSVSTLTIQRTQQEDSAVYLCASSLPTGVSEKLFFGSGTQLSVL.

The chain couples TRBV6-6 to TRBJ2-5, with D possibly TRBD1 on 6 matching bases. CDR1 MNHNY and CDR2 SVGAGI come from the germline V gene (reference sequence). The CDR3 is 15 residues long. V gave up 4 bases and J gave up 1 base, with 13 bases separating them. The CDR3 nucleotides read TGTGCCAGCAGTTCCCACCGGGACACCCAAGAGACCCAGTACTTC. Encoded protein: CASSSHRDTQETQYF.

The chain recombines TRBV18 with TRBJ2-5, with D possibly TRBD1 on 5 matching bases. Germline CDR1 and CDR2: KGHSH and LQKENI. V dropped 6 bases and J dropped 7 bases, with 15 bases sitting between them. This CDR3 region has 13 residues. In nucleotides, the CDR3 is TGTGCCAGCTCGACGACAGATTCCAGGACCCAGTACTTC. This gives the protein CASSTTDSRTQYF. The entire variable domain, with the rest obtained from reference TRBV18 and TRBJ2-5, is as follows: NAGVMQNPRHLVRRRGQEARLRCSPMKGHSHVYWYRQLPEEGLKFMVYLQKENIIDESGMPKERFSAEFPKEGPSILRIQQVVRGDSAAYFCASSTTDSRTQYFGPGTRLLVL.

This clone occurred a few times. The rearrangement uses TRBV28 and TRBJ1-2; 7 bases map to TRBD1. The CDR3 has 17 amino acids. The V and J ends lost 7 bases and 6 bases, in that order; junction bases with no gene match: 20. From germline, CDR1 is MDHEN and CDR2 SYDVKM. The CDR3 bases are TGTGCCAGCATCCCATCCGAGGGGGCAGGGCACGCTCATGGCTACACCTTC. This gives the protein CASIPSEGAGHAHGYTF.

This clone appeared once. The rearrangement uses TRBV10-3 and TRBJ1-2, with 8 positions matching TRBD1. Trimming cost V 0 bases and J 4 bases; bases outside gene matches: 4. Germline CDR1 ENHRY, CDR2 SYGVKD. This CDR3 has 15 amino acids. The CDR3 DNA is TGTGCCATCAGTGAGTCACAGGGGGGGTTCTATGGCTACACCTTC. Amino acids: CAISESQGGFYGYTF.

The chain carries TRBV7-9 and TRBJ2-2; D is undetermined. The germline gives CDR1 SEHNR, CDR2 FQNEAQ (reference sequence). Trimming stripped 3 bases from V and 6 bases from J, with 8 bases between. The CDR3 loop spans 13 amino acids. CDR3 loop: CASSFLSPGELFF. The CDR3 DNA reads as TGTGCCAGCAGCTTCCTTAGTCCCGGGGAGCTGTTTTTT.

This chain connects TRBV4-2 to TRBJ2-7; 7 bases are a match to TRBD1. Germline CDR1 and CDR2: LGHNA and YNFKEQ. This CDR3 is 17 amino acids long. J was trimmed by 2 bases and V by 1 base; bases with no gene match: 11. The CDR3 DNA reads TGTGCCAGCAGCCAAGGCCCCCCACGACAGGGCCCCTACGAGCAGTACTTC. As protein: CASSQGPPRQGPYEQYF.

This chain connects TRBV6-6 to TRBJ1-2, with 8 bases identical to TRBD1. Germline assignment: CDR1 MNHNY and CDR2 SVGAGI (reference sequence). The V segment lost 10 bases and the J segment 4 bases; nucleotides outside the gene matches: 8. The CDR3 is 13 residues long. The CDR3 is CATQGAQSYGYTF. The DNA for the CDR3 is TGTGCCACGCAGGGGGCCCAGAGCTATGGCTACACCTTC.

This clone showed up just a few times. CDR3 in DNA: TGTGCCAGCAGCTCACAGGGGAGCAATCAGCCCCAGCATTTT. Its protein is CASSSQGSNQPQHF. V is TRBV5-4 and J is TRBJ1-5, with 7 bases lining up with TRBD1. The germline V gene encodes CDR1 SGHNT and CDR2 YYREEE (reference sequence). The CDR3 is 14 amino acids. Trimming removed 3 bases from V and 1 base from J; junction bases left unmatched: 1. The complete variable domain, with remaining parts taken from reference TRBV5-4 and TRBJ1-5, reads ETGVTQSPTHLIKTRGQQVTLRCSSQSGHNTVSWYQQALGQGPQFIFQYYREEENGRGNFPPRFSGLQFPNYSSELNVNALELDDSALYLCASSSQGSNQPQHFGDGTRLSIL.

This clone was observed a few times. The gene calls are TRBV4-2 and TRBJ1-1; TRBD1 might be the D (6 bases). Trimming took 1 base from V and 0 from J, leaving 9 bases between them. This CDR3 region has 15 residues. Germline CDR1 LGHNA, CDR2 YNFKEQ. In DNA form, the CDR3 reads TGTGCCAGCAGCCAAGGCGGACAGCTGAACACTGAAGCTTTCTTT. This sequence encodes CASSQGGQLNTEAFF.

The chain couples TRBV5-4 to TRBJ2-1; 12 bases agree with TRBD2. The CDR3 has 17 amino acids. V lost 1 base to trimming and J lost 5 bases; unmatched junction nucleotides: 7. CDR1 and CDR2 from the germline V gene are SGHNT and YYREEE (reference sequence). The CDR3 sequence: CASSLTSGGIINNEQFF. The CDR3, as DNA: TGTGCCAGCAGCTTGACTAGCGGGGGGATCATCAACAATGAGCAGTTCTTC.

This chain uses TRBV13 with TRBJ1-2, with D hard to call. There are 11 residues in the CDR3. CDR1 and CDR2 from the germline V gene are PRHDT and FYEKMQ (reference sequence). The ends were cut back, 1 base at V and 8 bases at J, with 5 bases in the middle. This CDR3 reads CASSLDGGYTF. In nucleotides, the CDR3 is TGTGCCAGCAGCTTAGACGGGGGCTACACCTTC.

This chain joins TRBV19 and TRBJ1-2, with D possibly matching TRBD1 (5 bases). Trimming took 4 bases from V and 0 from J, leaving 6 bases between them. CDR3 length: 13 amino acids. In germline, CDR1 is LNHDA, CDR2 SQIVND (reference sequence). In nucleotides, the CDR3 is TGTGCCAGTAGTAGGGACTCTAACTATGGCTACACCTTC. Translating it yields CASSRDSNYGYTF.

This clone occurred a few times. J is TRBJ1-4 and V is TRBV5-6; 7 bases are shared with TRBD1. Germline trimming cut 1 base from V and 7 bases from J; bases unmatched to any gene: 16. Germline CDR1 is SGHDT and CDR2 is YYEEEE. This CDR3 is built from 18 residues. CDR3 nucleotide sequence: TGTGCCAGCAGCTTGTCCACATCGCCAGGGGGGTGGCGTGAAAAACTGTTTTTT. This encodes CASSLSTSPGGWREKLFF.

The sample holds a few counts of this clone. V is TRBV5-1 and J is TRBJ1-5; no clear D gene. Germline V gene data show CDR1 as SGHRS and CDR2 as YFSETQ. The germline V and J ends were trimmed by 0 bases and 7 bases, with 8 bases remaining between them. This CDR3 has 13 residues. CDR3 DNA: TGCGCCAGCAGCTTGGAGGTGGGCCAGCCCCAGCATTTT. Translating gives CASSLEVGQPQHF.

This chain links TRBV5-8 with TRBJ1-2, with D uncertain. This CDR3 spans 14 amino acids. V lost 4 bases and J lost 3, with 13 bases in between. Germline lookup yields CDR1 SGHTS and CDR2 YDEGEE. CDR3 in DNA: TGTGCCAGCAGCACACGGACGGAATACTATGGCTACACCTTC. It specifies CASSTRTEYYGYTF.

The rearrangement uses TRBV5-1 and TRBJ1-1; TRBD1 is a possible D gene (6 bases). Germline V gene lookup returns CDR1 SGHRS and CDR2 YFSETQ. CDR3 length equals 14 residues. Trimming removed 1 base at V and 4 bases at J, with 11 bases between. The CDR3 nucleotides are TGCGCCAGCAGCTTGTCAGGGGAGGGCACTGAAGCTTTCTTT. It translates to CASSLSGEGTEAFF.

This sequence joins TRBV11-2 and TRBJ2-7; D is unclear. CDR1 SGHAT and CDR2 FQNNGV come from the germline V gene. There are 13 residues in the CDR3. Trimming shortened V by 6 bases and J by 6 bases, and 15 bases separated the two germline ends. The CDR3 nucleotides read TGTGCCAGCAGTAGCAGCATCCACCTCGAGCAGTACTTC. Amino acid sequence: CASSSSIHLEQYF.

The rearrangement uses TRBV6-1 and TRBJ2-7, with D possibly matching TRBD2 (5 bases). Germline V gene data show CDR1 as MNHNS and CDR2 as SASEGT. The CDR3 sequence is 15 residues long. The germline V and J ends were trimmed by 6 bases and 2 bases, with 17 bases remaining between them. The CDR3 nucleotides are TGTGCCAGCAGCGCAGGAGGCGCCTTTCCCTACGAGCAGTACTTC. Translated: CASSAGGAFPYEQYF.

The chain joins TRBV7-6 to TRBJ2-7; D may be TRBD1 (7 bases). V lost 1 base and J lost 1, with 11 bases in between. Germline V gene lookup returns CDR1 SGHVS and CDR2 FNYEAQ. This CDR3 has 15 residues. CDR3 loop: CASSLGGDSSYEQYF. In nucleotides, the CDR3 is TGTGCCAGCAGCTTAGGGGGGGACAGTTCCTACGAGCAGTACTTC.

This rearrangement joins TRBV4-1 to TRBJ1-5; D remains ambiguous. Germline loops: CDR1 MGHRA, CDR2 YSYEKL. The CDR3 spans 14 residues. Trimming took 4 bases from V and 5 from J, leaving 12 bases between them. The DNA of the CDR3 is TGCGCCAGCAGCCTCGGGTCCAGCGATCAGCCCCAGCATTTT. Protein product: CASSLGSSDQPQHF.

This chain joins TRBV19 and TRBJ1-4; D is undetermined. This CDR3 spans 15 amino acids. V lost 4 bases, J lost 7 bases, and 16 bases lay in between. Germline lookup yields CDR1 LNHDA and CDR2 SQIVND (reference sequence). CDR3 protein: CASSRWESKGEKLFF. The CDR3, as DNA: TGTGCCAGTAGTAGATGGGAGTCAAAGGGTGAAAAACTGTTTTTT.